The 24 T cell receptor beta chains reported below all come from one sample, sequenced in a study of cytomegalovirus exposure and HLA in healthy donors. The PCR ran on 60 Vbeta and 13 Jbeta primers. Libraries were prepared by immunoSEQ multiplex PCR; TCRdb keeps only in-frame clonotypes and omits some of them. Its table records 40,000 to 60,000 clones. The sequencing input was PBMCs. All receptors derive from a man between 35 and 55 years old in good health and CMV-seropositive.

The rearrangement uses TRBV5-8 and TRBJ1-5, with D possibly being TRBD1 (5 bases). Germline loops: CDR1 SGHTS, CDR2 YDEGEE. V was clipped by 4 bases and J by 3 bases, with 11 bases between them. The CDR3 loop spans 14 amino acids. The CDR3 region is CASSPRQTNQPQHF. The CDR3 nucleotides are TGTGCCAGCAGCCCCCGACAGACCAATCAGCCCCAGCATTTT.

The chain is built from TRBV6-5 and TRBJ2-7; weak D call: TRBD2 (6 bases). The V gene's germline CDR1 is MNHEY and CDR2 SVGAGI. CDR3 length: 14 residues. The V gene lost 8 bases and the J gene lost 1 base, with 15 bases spanning the gap. CDR3 nucleotides: TGTGCCAGCTGCCGGGACTTTCAGTCCTACGAGCAGTACTTC. Its protein is CASCRDFQSYEQYF.

The chain recombines TRBV6-5 with TRBJ2-5, with D possibly TRBD2 on 5 matching bases. Deletions cut 6 bases from V and 3 bases from J, with 17 bases between. The CDR3 runs to 15 residues. Germline values: CDR1 MNHEY, CDR2 SVGAGI. The CDR3 DNA reads as TGTGCCAGCAGACCCGCTAGCAGACATAAAGAGACCCAGTACTTC. Translating it yields CASRPASRHKETQYF.

The genes are TRBV18 and TRBJ1-1, with a weak D call TRBD1 (5 bases). The CDR3 spans 15 residues. V lost 3 bases, J lost 1 base, and 12 bases lay in between. Germline V CDR1 and CDR2: KGHSH, LQKENI. The CDR3 loop reads CASSPLLTANTEAFF. The CDR3 DNA reads TGTGCCAGCTCACCTCTACTGACAGCGAACACTGAAGCTTTCTTT.

The chain joins TRBV6-6 to TRBJ1-2, with TRBD1 matching 10 bases. The CDR3 runs 15 residues. CDR1 and CDR2 (germline): MNHNY, SVGAGI (reference sequence). With 5 bases clipped from V and 6 bases from J, the junction kept 9 bases outside the gene matches. The CDR3 bases are TGTGCCAGCAGTGACCCGGGACAGGGGAGACATGGCTACACCTTC. Protein: CASSDPGQGRHGYTF.

The rearrangement joins TRBV2 to TRBJ2-2; 8 bases map to TRBD1. The length of the CDR3 is 14 residues. CDR1 and CDR2 from the germline V gene are SNHLY and FYNNEI. Trimming removed 4 bases from V and 6 bases from J; junction bases left unmatched: 4. This chain's CDR3 is CASSAPTGAGELFF. In nucleotides, the CDR3 is TGTGCCAGCAGTGCCCCGACAGGGGCCGGGGAGCTGTTTTTT.

The chain uses TRBV2 and TRBJ2-2; 11 nucleotides agree with TRBD2. CDR3 length: 15 amino acids. CDR1 SNHLY and CDR2 FYNNEI come from the germline V gene. V was pared by 5 bases and J by 7 bases, with 6 bases of the junction left unmatched. The CDR3: CASSLTSGEGGELFF. CDR3 sequence (DNA): TGTGCCAGCAGTCTGACTAGCGGGGAGGGCGGGGAGCTGTTTTTT.

This sequence joins TRBV20-1 and TRBJ1-1, with D unresolved. Germline V gives CDR1 DFQATT, CDR2 SNEGSKA (reference sequence). This CDR3 spans 11 amino acids. Trimming pared 5 bases from V and 3 bases from J, leaving 7 bases between. CDR3 sequence: CSAGLDTEAFF. Written as DNA, the CDR3 is TGCAGTGCTGGCCTTGACACTGAAGCTTTCTTT.

The chain links TRBV18 to TRBJ2-7; tentative D call: TRBD1 (6 bases). From germline, CDR1 is KGHSH and CDR2 LQKENI. V was shortened by 1 base and J by 7 bases, with 14 bases between the two germline ends. The CDR3 is 14 amino acids. This CDR3 is CASSPLPGAKEQYF. The CDR3 bases are TGTGCCAGCTCACCACTCCCAGGGGCGAAAGAGCAGTACTTC.

This chain connects TRBV7-9 to TRBJ1-2; a possible D gene is TRBD1 (5 bases). The CDR3 is made up of 13 amino acids. Trimming left V 4 bases short and J 4 bases short, with 10 bases between. Looked up from germline, CDR1 is SEHNR and CDR2 is FQNEAQ (reference sequence). The CDR3 bases are TGTGCCAGCAGCTCCAGGGAAAGCTATGGCTACACCTTC. Translation gives CASSSRESYGYTF. Filled out from reference TRBV7-9 and TRBJ1-2, the complete variable domain reads DTGVSQNPRHKITKRGQNVTFRCDPISEHNRLYWYRQTLGQGPEFLTYFQNEAQLEKSRLLSDRFSAERPKGSFSTLEIQRTEQGDSAMYLCASSSRESYGYTFGSGTRLTVV.

The genes are TRBV5-6 and TRBJ1-2; D unresolved. CDR1 is SGHDT and CDR2 is YYEEEE in the germline V gene. V lost 7 bases and J 1 base, leaving 14 bases between the germline ends. This CDR3 has 14 amino acids. The CDR3 DNA reads as TGTGCCAGCGGAACTTACAGCCTTAACTATGGCTACACCTTC. Protein product: CASGTYSLNYGYTF.

This rearrangement joins TRBV4-1 to TRBJ1-2; D is ambiguous. Germline V CDR1 and CDR2: MGHRA, YSYEKL. There are 14 residues in the CDR3. The germline V and J ends were trimmed by 0 bases and 1 base, with 6 bases remaining between them. For the CDR3, the DNA is TGCGCCAGCAGCCAAGAGGGCCTTAACTATGGCTACACCTTC. This encodes CASSQEGLNYGYTF.

This chain uses TRBV6-5 with TRBJ2-7; TRBD2 matches 7 bases. Germline V gives CDR1 MNHEY, CDR2 SVGAGI. The CDR3 contains 12 residues. The V and J ends lost 8 bases and 5 bases, in that order; junction bases with no gene match: 6. Here the CDR3 reads CASRDYRNEQYF. CDR3 DNA sequence: TGTGCCAGCCGGGACTATAGGAACGAGCAGTACTTC.

The V and J genes are TRBV19 and TRBJ2-7, with 9 nucleotides matching TRBD2. The CDR3 sequence is 14 residues long. CDR1 and CDR2 (germline): LNHDA, SQIVND (reference sequence). V gave up 3 bases and J gave up 5 bases; unmatched junction bases: 5. The DNA for the CDR3 is TGTGCCAGTAGTATCTTTCTAGCGGGGAACGAGCAGTACTTC. This sequence encodes CASSIFLAGNEQYF.

This rearrangement joins TRBV28 to TRBJ1-5; D not certain. Looked up from germline, CDR1 is MDHEN and CDR2 is SYDVKM. This CDR3 region has 16 residues. V lost 4 bases to trimming and J lost 0 bases, with 13 bases between them. The CDR3 reads CASSYAHRGSNQPQHF. The CDR3 DNA follows: TGTGCCAGCAGTTACGCCCATCGGGGTAGCAATCAGCCCCAGCATTTT.

The rearrangement links TRBV29-1 to TRBJ2-3; D may be TRBD2 (6 bases). CDR3 length: 14 residues. Trimming removed 7 bases at V and 2 bases at J, with 16 bases between. CDR1 is SQVTM and CDR2 is ANQGSEA in the germline V gene. CDR3 loop: CSAEGGLTTDTQYF. CDR3 DNA: TGCAGCGCCGAAGGAGGACTAACCACAGATACGCAGTATTTT.

This chain joins TRBV11-2 and TRBJ2-5, with a possible D match to TRBD1 (5 bases). Trimming shortened V by 2 bases and J by 1 base, and 11 bases separated the two germline ends. Germline values: CDR1 SGHAT, CDR2 FQNNGV. This CDR3 contains 15 residues. CDR3 nucleotides: TGTGCCAGCAGCTTAAGGCAGGGCAGCCAAGAGACCCAGTACTTC. Protein sequence: CASSLRQGSQETQYF.

V is TRBV18 and J is TRBJ2-2; possibly TRBD2 for D (6 bases). CDR3 size: 15 residues. Germline V gives CDR1 KGHSH, CDR2 LQKENI. V was shortened by 6 bases and J by 7 bases, with 18 bases between the two germline ends. The CDR3 spells CASSLDSGGIGELFF. CDR3 in DNA: TGTGCCAGCTCTCTAGACAGCGGAGGGATCGGGGAGCTGTTTTTT.

The V call is TRBV4-2, the J call TRBJ1-2, with TRBD1 as a possible D gene (5 bases). The CDR3 loop spans 15 amino acids. CDR1 is LGHNA, CDR2 YNFKEQ, per germline. Between the trimmed V and J ends, which lost 0 bases and 0 bases, there was a span of 8 bases. The CDR3 region has the DNA TGTGCCAGCAGCCAAGAGACAGAAGCTAACTATGGCTACACCTTC. This sequence encodes CASSQETEANYGYTF.

CDR3 sequence reads: CASSLGDNSYNEQFF. The CDR3 coding sequence is TGCGCCAGCAGCTTGGGGGACAACTCCTACAATGAGCAGTTCTTC. The chain joins TRBV5-1 to TRBJ2-1; a weak D match, TRBD1 (6 bases). Trimming pared 0 bases from V and 0 bases from J, leaving 7 bases between. The V gene's germline CDR1 is SGHRS and CDR2 YFSETQ. This CDR3 has 15 amino acids.

The V call is TRBV2, the J call TRBJ2-7; D is perhaps TRBD2 (6 bases). V gave up 3 bases and J gave up 6 bases, with 15 bases separating them. This CDR3 region has 14 residues. The germline V gene has CDR1 SNHLY and CDR2 FYNNEI. CDR3 in DNA: TGTGCCAGCAGTGATTTGGGCCGGGGGAGCGAGCAGTACTTC. Its translation is CASSDLGRGSEQYF.

The V gene is TRBV28, the J gene TRBJ2-7; a weak D match, TRBD1 (6 bases). Germline values: CDR1 MDHEN, CDR2 SYDVKM. This CDR3 comprises 13 residues. Trimming removed 6 bases at V and 3 bases at J, with 12 bases between. This chain's CDR3 is CASSLDSGYEQYF. CDR3 bases: TGTGCCAGCAGCCTGGACAGTGGCTACGAGCAGTACTTC.

The CDR3 bases are TGTGCCAGCAGTTACGGATCCAGGGCTGGGAGCTACACCTTC. Protein product: CASSYGSRAGSYTF. The chain couples TRBV27 to TRBJ1-2, with D maybe TRBD1 (5 bases). The V gene's germline CDR1 is MNHEY and CDR2 SMNVEV (reference sequence). Trimming pared 4 bases from V and 9 bases from J, leaving 18 bases between. This CDR3 contains 14 residues.

This chain uses TRBV4-2 with TRBJ2-7; D is ambiguous. This CDR3 has 14 amino acids. The V and J ends lost 2 bases and 1 base respectively, with 9 bases between them. Germline CDR1 LGHNA, CDR2 YNFKEQ. The CDR3 region is CASSQLAGSYEQYF. CDR3 bases: TGTGCCAGCAGCCAACTGGCAGGTTCCTACGAGCAGTACTTC.